A selection of T cell receptor beta chains follows, all from one sample in a study of blood T cell repertoires in COVID-19. Measured with immunoSEQ multiplex PCR; TCRdb has only the in-frame clones, and not every one. The sample contains 150,000 to 250,000 clones, around 79% of which appear only once. The specimen was peripheral blood. The receptor set was obtained from a woman aged 35 to 49 with COVID-19, enrolled during active disease. CDR3s include the opening cysteine and the closing phenylalanine or tryptophan. Each record gives: J gene, clone size, V gene, D gene, CDR3 DNA, CDR3 protein. A D gene is named only where the DNA matches it firmly. Some rows have no size entry. The others give once, few or many, or a class for an expanded clone.

J: TRBJ1-2
size: .
V: TRBV30
D: .
DNA: TGTGCCTGGAGTGTTAATAATGGCTACACCTTC
CDR3: CAWSVNNGYTF

J: TRBJ2-3
size: .
V: TRBV15
D: TRBD1
DNA: TGTGCCACCAGCAGAGATGGAGGACAGGGGGCAGATACGCAGTATTTT
CDR3: CATSRDGGQGADTQYF

J: TRBJ2-7
size: .
V: TRBV7-2
D: .
DNA: TGTGCCAGCAGCCTGACAGGAGGCCAGGGGTACGAGCAGTACTTC
CDR3: CASSLTGGQGYEQYF

J: TRBJ2-7
size: .
V: TRBV3-1/TRBV3-2
D: TRBD2
DNA: TGTGCCAGCAGCCAAGCCCTAGCGGCAGGGTACGAGCAGTACTTC
CDR3: CASSQALAAGYEQYF

J: TRBJ1-6
size: once
V: TRBV10-3
D: .
DNA: TGTGCCATCAGGACAAGTTATTCACCCCTCCACTTT
CDR3: CAIRTSYSPLHF

J: TRBJ1-1
size: .
V: TRBV6-6
D: .
DNA: TGTGCCAGCAGGCGACCCCCCCTGGGGGCGGGAGCCACTGAAGCTTTCTTT
CDR3: CASRRPPLGAGATEAFF

J: TRBJ2-7
size: .
V: TRBV6-5
D: TRBD1
DNA: TGTGCCAGCCGGGGACAGATTTCGGGCGAGCAGTACTTC
CDR3: CASRGQISGEQYF

J: TRBJ2-7
size: .
V: TRBV11-2
D: TRBD2
DNA: TGTGCCAGCAGCGCGTTAGCGGGAGGGCCTTACGAGCAGTACTTC
CDR3: CASSALAGGPYEQYF

J: TRBJ2-7
size: few
V: TRBV19
D: TRBD1
DNA: TGTGCCAGTAGTGGACAGGGGTACGAGCAGTACTTC
CDR3: CASSGQGYEQYF

J: TRBJ2-1
size: .
V: TRBV30
D: TRBD1
DNA: TGTGCCTGGAGTGCCTCTCCGGGACAGGGTAGGAATGAGCAGTTCTTC
CDR3: CAWSASPGQGRNEQFF

J: TRBJ2-7
size: .
V: TRBV15
D: TRBD1
DNA: TGTGCCACCAGCAGAGCCGGGACAGGGTTTCACGAGCAGTACTTC
CDR3: CATSRAGTGFHEQYF

J: TRBJ1-6
size: few
V: TRBV7-9
D: .
DNA: TGTGCCAGCAGCTTACAATCCCAGTTTAGCGTCCTCCACTTT
CDR3: CASSLQSQFSVLHF

J: TRBJ2-7
size: once
V: TRBV7-2
D: .
DNA: TGTGCCAGCAGCTGGGGGGAGGAAGGGACGGGCTACGAGCAGTACTTC
CDR3: CASSWGEEGTGYEQYF

J: TRBJ2-7
size: once
V: TRBV7-2
D: TRBD2
DNA: TGTGCCAGCAGCTTCGGAGCGGGGGGTACCTACGAGCAGTACTTC
CDR3: CASSFGAGGTYEQYF

J: TRBJ2-7
size: .
V: TRBV5-5
D: .
DNA: TGTGCCAGCAGCTTGGGCGGGACTTTAACCCCCTACGAGCAGTACTTC
CDR3: CASSLGGTLTPYEQYF

J: TRBJ2-4
size: .
V: TRBV18
D: TRBD1
DNA: TGTGCCAGCTCACCTTTCGATGTGACAGGGGATTCTAACATTCAGTACTTC
CDR3: CASSPFDVTGDSNIQYF

J: TRBJ2-4
size: .
V: TRBV19
D: .
DNA: TGTGCCAGTAGTACGAGTATTCAAAACATTCAGTACTTC
CDR3: CASSTSIQNIQYF

J: TRBJ1-1
size: .
V: TRBV18
D: .
DNA: TGTGCCAGCTCACTAGCAGCTGTTTACCCGAGGACTGAAGCTTTCTTT
CDR3: CASSLAAVYPRTEAFF

J: TRBJ1-2
size: .
V: TRBV3-1/TRBV3-2
D: TRBD1
DNA: TGTGCCAGCAGCCAAAACGACAGGGGGGATGGCTACACCTTC
CDR3: CASSQNDRGDGYTF

J: TRBJ2-5
size: .
V: TRBV6-5
D: .
DNA: TGTGCCAGCAGTTCCCCCCGGAGCGGAGAGACCCAGTACTTC
CDR3: CASSSPRSGETQYF

J: TRBJ2-7
size: .
V: TRBV5-1
D: TRBD2
DNA: TGCGCCAGCAGCCCAGAAGAGACTAGCGCCACCTACGAGCAGTACTTC
CDR3: CASSPEETSATYEQYF

J: TRBJ2-5
size: once
V: TRBV10-2
D: .
DNA: TGCGCCAGCAGTGAGTCGGTATTGCGTAAGGAGACCCAGTACTTC
CDR3: CASSESVLRKETQYF

J: TRBJ2-1
size: .
V: TRBV6-6
D: TRBD1
DNA: TGTGCCAGCAGTCGGGACAGGTACAATGAGCAGTTCTTC
CDR3: CASSRDRYNEQFF

J: TRBJ1-2
size: .
V: TRBV12-3/TRBV12-4
D: TRBD1
DNA: TGTGCCAGCAGCCTCGGGACAGGGAAAGGCTACACCTTC
CDR3: CASSLGTGKGYTF